Below, 25 T cell receptor beta chains from the same sample are listed, as sequenced in a study of OX40 agonist ivuxolimab in advanced cancers. TCRdb's table, derived via immunoSEQ multiplex PCR, lists solely in-frame clones and lacks some. The table shows over 65,000 clones, with roughly 88% occurring only once. Sequences were derived from CD4+ or CD8+ T cells sorted from blood, sampled in a trial of the OX40 agonist ivuxolimab. Source of these receptors: an adult with an advanced solid tumor such as melanoma, head and neck, liver or kidney cancer.

This chain links TRBV29-1 with TRBJ1-1; D gene unclear. This CDR3 region has 13 residues. Germline values: CDR1 SQVTM, CDR2 ANQGSEA. Trimming removed 3 bases from V and 0 bases from J, with 8 bases in between. The CDR3 protein is CSVETYMNTEAFF. For the CDR3, the DNA is TGCAGCGTTGAGACTTACATGAACACTGAAGCTTTCTTT.

The chain employs TRBV11-2 and TRBJ1-5; D unclear. The CDR3 is made up of 12 amino acids. Looked up from germline, CDR1 is SGHAT and CDR2 is FQNNGV. Trimming took 2 bases from V and 8 from J, leaving 7 bases between them. CDR3 sequence reads: CASSLNGKPQHF. The CDR3 DNA reads TGTGCCAGCAGCTTAAATGGGAAGCCCCAGCATTTT.

The gene calls are TRBV6-1 and TRBJ1-1, with unresolved D. CDR3 size: 11 residues. The V end was cut by 6 bases, the J end by 0 bases, with 2 bases between. Germline V lookup: CDR1 MNHNS, CDR2 SASEGT. CDR3 protein: CASRMNTEAFF. The CDR3 DNA is TGTGCCAGCAGGATGAACACTGAAGCTTTCTTT.

This chain links TRBV7-9 with TRBJ2-2; TRBD1 matches at 9 bases. Per the germline V gene, CDR1 is SEHNR and CDR2 is FQNEAQ (reference sequence). This CDR3 contains 15 residues. V shed 6 bases, J shed 2 bases, and the junction held 4 bases outside the gene matches. This CDR3 is CASSSGQGNTGELFF. The CDR3, as DNA: TGTGCCAGCAGTTCGGGACAGGGAAACACCGGGGAGCTGTTTTTT.

The chain is built from TRBV6-4 and TRBJ2-5; 12 bases agree with TRBD2. In germline, CDR1 is MRHNA, CDR2 SNTAGT. The CDR3 is made up of 15 amino acids. Trimming cost V 5 bases and J 5 bases; bases outside gene matches: 6. As DNA, the CDR3 is TGTGCCAGCAGTCGGACTAGCGGGAAAGGGGAGACCCAGTACTTC. It is translated as CASSRTSGKGETQYF.

This chain connects TRBV15 to TRBJ1-5; no clear D gene. Germline CDR1 reads LNHNV; CDR2 reads YYDKDF (reference sequence). The CDR3 consists of 15 residues. Trimming pared 0 bases from V and 7 bases from J, leaving 13 bases between. The CDR3 loop is CATSRDRGGQQPQHF. The CDR3 nucleotides are TGTGCCACCAGCAGAGACCGGGGAGGCCAACAGCCCCAGCATTTT.

The chain carries TRBV7-3 and TRBJ1-1; TRBD1 is a possible D gene (5 bases). Trimming cost V 5 bases and J 5 bases, with 15 bases left between them. The CDR3 covers 14 residues. The germline CDR1 and CDR2 sequences are SGHTA and FQGTGA. In DNA, the CDR3 is TGTGCCAGCAGCCCTCAGGGTCGGCGGACTGAAGCTTTCTTT. It translates to CASSPQGRRTEAFF.

V gene TRBV2 combines with J gene TRBJ1-1; 12 nucleotides agree with TRBD1. V lost 6 bases and J lost 0; bases outside the gene matches: 2. The V gene's germline CDR1 is SNHLY and CDR2 FYNNEI. This CDR3 has 15 amino acids. The CDR3 DNA sequence: TGTGCCAGCAGCGGGACAGGGGGCTTGAACACTGAAGCTTTCTTT. This sequence encodes CASSGTGGLNTEAFF.

The DNA for the CDR3 is TGTGCCAGCTCACGCCAGGGGGGGCCTCAAGAGACCCAGTACTTC. It yields the protein CASSRQGGPQETQYF. J is TRBJ2-5 and V is TRBV18; D may match TRBD1 or TRBD2 (7 bases each). Germline-derived CDR1 and CDR2 are KGHSH and LQKENI. V was pared by 4 bases and J by 2 bases, with 14 bases between. The CDR3 is 15 residues long. Looking up the rest from reference TRBV18 and TRBJ2-5 gives the full variable domain: NAGVMQNPRHLVRRRGQEARLRCSPMKGHSHVYWYRQLPEEGLKFMVYLQKENIIDESGMPKERFSAEFPKEGPSILRIQQVVRGDSAAYFCASSRQGGPQETQYFGPGTRLLVL.

The chain is built from TRBV5-1 and TRBJ2-6; 9 nucleotides line up with TRBD1. CDR1 and CDR2 from the germline V gene are SGHRS and YFSETQ. Trimming cost V 4 bases and J 2 bases; bases outside gene matches: 10. The CDR3 extends over 18 amino acids. CDR3 protein: CASSPAGQGVAGANVLTF. The CDR3 bases are TGCGCCAGCAGCCCTGCGGGACAGGGAGTCGCTGGGGCCAACGTCCTGACTTTC.

The chain carries TRBV5-8 and TRBJ2-5, with 7 positions matching TRBD1. The germline V gene encodes CDR1 SGHTS and CDR2 YDEGEE. The CDR3 consists of 17 residues. Trimming took 1 base from V and 5 from J; bases not matched to a gene: 14. The CDR3 spells CASSLYTATGARETQYF. DNA for the CDR3: TGTGCCAGCAGCTTGTATACAGCCACAGGGGCGCGGGAGACCCAGTACTTC.

This clone was recorded only once. The V call is TRBV19, the J call TRBJ1-2, with D perhaps matching TRBD1 (5 bases). V lost 4 bases and J lost 7, with 25 bases in between. The CDR3 has 17 residues. Germline-derived CDR1 and CDR2 are LNHDA and SQIVND (reference sequence). The DNA of the CDR3 is TGTGCCAGTAGTAGTTGGGGCCACTCTATGGGCGCGACTGGCTACACCTTC. This codes for CASSSWGHSMGATGYTF.

V and J are TRBV28 and TRBJ2-7; 7 bases fit TRBD2. CDR1 and CDR2 (germline): MDHEN, SYDVKM. The CDR3 is made up of 14 amino acids. V lost 7 bases and J lost 4; bases outside the gene matches: 10. CDR3 coding DNA: TGTGCCAGCACCCCGGGTAGCGGGCGATACGAGCAGTACTTC. Amino acid sequence: CASTPGSGRYEQYF. Full variable domain (remainder filled in from reference TRBV28 and TRBJ2-7): DVKVTQSSRYLVKRTGEKVFLECVQDMDHENMFWYRQDPGLGLRLIYFSYDVKMKEKGDIPEGYSVSREKKERFSLILESASTNQTSMYLCASTPGSGRYEQYFGPGTRLTVT.

J is TRBJ2-7 and V is TRBV7-9; 7 nucleotides agree with TRBD1. Germline V gene data show CDR1 as SEHNR and CDR2 as FQNEAQ (reference sequence). Losses at the gene ends were 1 base for V and 5 bases for J; bases not matched to a gene: 5. The CDR3 contains 14 residues. The CDR3 DNA reads as TGTGCCAGCAGCTTAGGACAGGGAGACAACGAGCAGTACTTC. This gives the protein CASSLGQGDNEQYF.

The table lists this clone with a count of one. The chain carries TRBV19 and TRBJ1-1; 7 positions match TRBD1. CDR1 and CDR2 (germline): LNHDA, SQIVND (reference sequence). CDR3 size: 15 residues. V gave up 5 bases and J gave up 4 bases; unmatched junction bases: 10. Here the CDR3 reads CASSPRQGGGTEAFF. As DNA, the CDR3 is TGTGCCAGTAGTCCCCGACAGGGAGGGGGCACTGAAGCTTTCTTT.

This sequence joins TRBV10-3 and TRBJ2-1; the match to TRBD2 covers 8 bases. Germline V CDR1 and CDR2: ENHRY, SYGVKD. Trimming at V came to 6 bases and at J to 7 bases, leaving 2 bases not matched to a gene. CDR3 length equals 12 residues. The DNA for the CDR3 is TGTGCCATCAGGGGACTAGTTAATGAGCAGTTCTTC. Its translation is CAIRGLVNEQFF.

V usage is TRBV2 and J usage is TRBJ2-7, with TRBD1 as a possible D gene (5 bases). The germline V gene encodes CDR1 SNHLY and CDR2 FYNNEI. The CDR3 covers 13 residues. Trimming stripped 6 bases from V and 1 base from J, with 10 bases between. Here the CDR3 DNA reads TGTGCCAGCAGGAGCAGGGTATCCTACGAGCAGTACTTC. This sequence encodes CASRSRVSYEQYF.

This clone was seen only once. The V call is TRBV2, the J call TRBJ1-4, with 9 bases aligning to TRBD1. The CDR3 runs 15 residues. The junction had 10 bases not matched to a gene; V was cut back by 6 bases and J by 8 bases. The germline V gene has CDR1 SNHLY and CDR2 FYNNEI. In DNA, the CDR3 is TGTGCCAGCAGCCGTACGGGACAGGGAGGGGAAAAACTGTTTTTT. Its protein is CASSRTGQGGEKLFF.

The V gene is TRBV7-9, the J gene TRBJ1-1; weak D call: TRBD1 (6 bases). The germline V gene encodes CDR1 SEHNR and CDR2 FQNEAQ (reference sequence). V lost 5 bases and J lost 4, with 23 bases in between. CDR3 length: 17 amino acids. In nucleotides, the CDR3 is TGTGCCAGCAGCCCCCTCCCCACAGGGTCGGGGGCCACTGAAGCTTTCTTT. This translates into CASSPLPTGSGATEAFF.

The chain is built from TRBV15 and TRBJ1-3; TRBD1 agrees at 10 bases. CDR3 size: 14 residues. Germline V gives CDR1 LNHNV, CDR2 YYDKDF (reference sequence). Trimming took 5 bases from V and 5 from J; bases not matched to a gene: 3. CDR3 amino acids: CATSPDRGRNTIYF. The CDR3 DNA follows: TGTGCCACCAGCCCGGACAGGGGGAGAAACACCATATATTTT.

The J gene is TRBJ1-5, the V gene TRBV6-5; D unresolved. Germline values: CDR1 MNHEY, CDR2 SVGAGI. V shed 7 bases and J shed 3 bases, with 10 bases lying between them. This CDR3 spans 13 amino acids. In DNA form, the CDR3 reads TGTGCCAGCAAGAGGGCAATCAATCAGCCCCAGCATTTT. It is translated as CASKRAINQPQHF.

The chain has TRBV6-6 and TRBJ2-7; 7 positions agree with TRBD1. CDR1 MNHNY and CDR2 SVGAGI come from the germline V gene (reference sequence). This CDR3 is 11 amino acids long. The J segment lost 2 bases and the V segment lost 8 bases, leaving 0 bases of the junction unmatched. As DNA, the CDR3 is TGTGCCAGCGGACAGGCCTACGAGCAGTACTTC. Protein: CASGQAYEQYF.

The chain couples TRBV28 to TRBJ2-1, with 11 bases fitting TRBD2. Germline V gene sequence: CDR1 MDHEN, CDR2 SYDVKM. The V segment lost 6 bases and the J segment 6 bases; nucleotides outside the gene matches: 7. The CDR3 has 15 amino acids. CDR3 in amino acids: CASRDLAGGRNEQFF. CDR3 sequence (DNA): TGTGCCAGCAGGGACTTAGCGGGAGGGCGCAATGAGCAGTTCTTC. Looking up the rest from reference TRBV28 and TRBJ2-1 gives the full variable domain: DVKVTQSSRYLVKRTGEKVFLECVQDMDHENMFWYRQDPGLGLRLIYFSYDVKMKEKGDIPEGYSVSREKKERFSLILESASTNQTSMYLCASRDLAGGRNEQFFGPGTRLTVL.

The chain employs TRBV28 and TRBJ1-3, with 7 bases that match TRBD1. From germline, CDR1 is MDHEN and CDR2 SYDVKM. The CDR3 covers 14 residues. V trimming: 6 bases; J trimming: 2 bases; junction bases outside the gene matches: 4. The CDR3, as DNA: TGTGCCAGCAGGCTGACAGGGACTGGAAACACCATATATTTT. Its translation: CASRLTGTGNTIYF.

CDR3 sequence reads: CASTGGTGAYNEQFF. CDR3 nucleotides: TGTGCCAGCACAGGGGGGACAGGGGCCTACAATGAGCAGTTCTTC. The V and J genes are TRBV19 and TRBJ2-1; the match to TRBD1 covers 10 bases. The length of the CDR3 is 15 residues. Germline loops: CDR1 LNHDA, CDR2 SQIVND (reference sequence). The ends lost 9 bases at V and 2 bases at J; junction bases unmatched: 7.